This TCR beta chain was sequenced for a study of early T cells in non-severe SARS-CoV-2 infection. On the study more broadly: The authors sequenced bulk RNA from unsorted whole blood, leaving chains unpaired. Study results and limitations: Matching against VDJdb likely underestimated virus-specific expansions, favoring anti-spike CD8.

In the case of this clonotype: Its antigen is unknown.

With 6 bases removed from V and 4 bases from J, the gap between germline ends came to 21 bases. Per the germline V gene, CDR1 is SEHNR and CDR2 is FQNEAQ (reference sequence). There are 16 residues in the CDR3. Each CDR3 protein gets one entry after TCRdb re-called the 5' RACE reads with MiXCR. The table shows about 41,000 distinct CDR3 sequences, with roughly a tenth occurring only once. The sample was whole blood. The sequence was obtained from an adult who was a healthcare worker with PCR-confirmed SARS-CoV-2 infection or an uninfected control (not recorded which). The chain uses TRBV7-9 and TRBJ2-5; no reliable D call. The CDR3 reads CASSHIGRSPGETQYF. The CDR3 nucleotides read TGTGCCAGCAGTCATATCGGACGGTCCCCGGGAGAGACCCAGTACTTC.